The 11 T cell receptor beta chains given below trace back to one sample, sequenced in a study of CD8 T cells in ankylosing spondylitis. TCRdb called the 5' RACE reads again in MiXCR, with one record for every CDR3 protein. Among a few hundred thousand distinct CDR3 sequences listed, under 20% were seen once. Sequencing input: blood, either unsorted or a sorted T cell fraction (not recorded which). The receptors derive from a male donor with ankylosing spondylitis or in good health (not recorded which).

The V and J genes are TRBV5-6 and TRBJ2-5, with D perhaps TRBD1 (5 bases). Germline V lookup: CDR1 SGHDT, CDR2 YYEEEE. CDR3 length: 14 residues. V was cut by 1 base and J by 5 bases, with 12 bases left in between. The CDR3 reads CASSLWWAGETQYF. DNA for the CDR3: TGTGCCAGCAGCTTGTGGTGGGCAGGGGAGACCCAGTACTTC.

This clonotype was counted at least ten times. CDR3 nucleotides: TGTGCCAGCAGCCAAGAATTATGGTCTAGCGGGACCGACACCGGGGAGCTGTTTTTT. The encoded protein is CASSQELWSSGTDTGELFF. This chain links TRBV14 with TRBJ2-2; the match to TRBD2 covers 9 bases. Per germline, CDR1 SGHDN and CDR2 FVKESK. J gave up 3 bases and V 0 bases, and 11 bases lay outside the gene matches. The CDR3 spans 19 residues.

This clonotype showed up just a few times. The chain combines TRBV29-1 with TRBJ1-2, with a weak D call TRBD1 (5 bases). There are 10 residues in the CDR3. V was trimmed by 5 bases and J by 10 bases, leaving 11 bases between them. CDR1 is SQVTM and CDR2 is ANQGSEA in the germline V gene. The CDR3 spells CSVTGTPYTF. The CDR3 DNA is TGCAGCGTTACCGGGACTCCCTACACCTTC.

This sequence joins TRBV4-1 and TRBJ2-4; D tentatively fits TRBD1 or TRBD2 (5 bases each). Germline-derived CDR1 and CDR2 are MGHRA and YSYEKL. This CDR3 is 15 amino acids long. Trimming stripped 4 bases from V and 4 bases from J, with 14 bases between. Here the CDR3 DNA reads TGCGCCAGCAGCCTTATCCGGGACGCAAAAAACATTCAGTACTTC. It encodes CASSLIRDAKNIQYF.

V and J are TRBV4-3 and TRBJ2-7; 8 positions match TRBD1. The V segment lost 2 bases and the J segment 0 bases; nucleotides outside the gene matches: 3. The CDR3 extends over 15 amino acids. In germline, CDR1 is LGHNA, CDR2 YSLEER. The CDR3 region has the DNA TGCGCCAGCAGCCAAAACAGGGGGACCTCCTACGAGCAGTACTTC. It codes for CASSQNRGTSYEQYF.

The V call is TRBV14, the J call TRBJ2-4, with D unclear. V was cut by 1 base and J by 0 bases, with 10 bases left in between. The CDR3 extends over 16 amino acids. Germline V gene sequence: CDR1 SGHDN, CDR2 FVKESK. The CDR3 bases are TGTGCCAGCAGCCAAGGGGTGGGGTTAGCCAAAAACATTCAGTACTTC. Its translation: CASSQGVGLAKNIQYF.

The chain has TRBV29-1 and TRBJ2-1, with 9 bases fitting TRBD1. V dropped 5 bases and J dropped 8; count of bases not matched to a gene: 7. This CDR3 contains 13 residues. From germline, CDR1 is SQVTM and CDR2 ANQGSEA. The CDR3 DNA sequence: TGCAGCGTTCGACAGGGGGTGAAGGATGAGCAGTTCTTC. Translated: CSVRQGVKDEQFF.

The chain joins TRBV6-1 to TRBJ1-2; perhaps TRBD1 as D (5 bases). V lost 6 bases to trimming and J lost 3 bases, with 17 bases between them. The CDR3 is made up of 15 amino acids. CDR1 MNHNS and CDR2 SASEGT come from the germline V gene. The CDR3 is CASSDPRQPHYGYTF. The DNA for the CDR3 is TGTGCCAGCAGCGACCCTCGACAGCCCCACTATGGCTACACCTTC.

The CDR3 DNA reads TGTGCCAGCAGTGGACAGGGGGCGGTTGGCTACACCTTC. Its translation: CASSGQGAVGYTF. The chain carries TRBV6-1 and TRBJ1-2, with 10 bases fitting TRBD1. The CDR3 extends over 13 amino acids. The germline gives CDR1 MNHNS, CDR2 SASEGT. Losses at the gene ends were 4 bases for V and 7 bases for J; bases not matched to a gene: 3.

This clonotype has a count of ten or more. The chain employs TRBV7-6 and TRBJ2-5; TRBD2 aligns across 7 bases. V lost 6 bases and J lost 5; bases outside the gene matches: 9. Germline CDR1 SGHVS, CDR2 FNYEAQ. The CDR3 has 14 residues. CDR3 sequence (DNA): TGTGCCAGCAGGAGTGGGAGGGAGAGGGAGACCCAGTACTTC. It encodes CASRSGRERETQYF.

The rearrangement uses TRBV7-9 and TRBJ1-5; 10 positions agree with TRBD1. V gave up 5 bases and J gave up 0 bases; unmatched junction bases: 7. The CDR3 has 17 amino acids. The germline V gene encodes CDR1 SEHNR and CDR2 FQNEAQ (reference sequence). CDR3 residues: CASSLTRDRGSNQPQHF. The CDR3 DNA reads TGTGCCAGCAGCCTAACCCGGGACAGGGGTAGCAATCAGCCCCAGCATTTT.